This TCR beta chain emerged from a study of cytomegalovirus exposure and HLA in healthy donors. Details on this clone: Its matching antigen is unknown.

This CDR3 is 16 amino acids long. V was shortened by 4 bases and J by 5 bases, with 20 bases between the two germline ends. The germline V gene has CDR1 SGDLS and CDR2 YYNGEE. The study ran its PCR with 60 Vbeta and 13 Jbeta primers. Some clones are missing from TCRdb's copy, which holds only in-frame ones; the method was immunoSEQ multiplex PCR. Of about 150,000 clones in the sample, about three fifths are singletons; the top ten hold roughly 7%. Overall study findings and caveats: In a later analysis, an Asian-associated ancestry cluster reportedly showed fewer N-insertions than the roughly 730-donor mean. The study carried out a later analysis of TCR beta sequences. It associated approximately 15,000 of them with specific HLA alleles at a false discovery rate of 0.05.

This TCR derives from a woman aged 60-70 years in good health and CMV-seropositive. Sequencing was carried out using PBMCs. The chain joins TRBV9 to TRBJ2-3; D is perhaps TRBD2 (5 bases). This CDR3 is CASSPSASPGKDTQYF. The CDR3 nucleotides read TGTGCCAGCAGCCCTTCTGCTAGCCCAGGTAAAGATACGCAGTATTTT.